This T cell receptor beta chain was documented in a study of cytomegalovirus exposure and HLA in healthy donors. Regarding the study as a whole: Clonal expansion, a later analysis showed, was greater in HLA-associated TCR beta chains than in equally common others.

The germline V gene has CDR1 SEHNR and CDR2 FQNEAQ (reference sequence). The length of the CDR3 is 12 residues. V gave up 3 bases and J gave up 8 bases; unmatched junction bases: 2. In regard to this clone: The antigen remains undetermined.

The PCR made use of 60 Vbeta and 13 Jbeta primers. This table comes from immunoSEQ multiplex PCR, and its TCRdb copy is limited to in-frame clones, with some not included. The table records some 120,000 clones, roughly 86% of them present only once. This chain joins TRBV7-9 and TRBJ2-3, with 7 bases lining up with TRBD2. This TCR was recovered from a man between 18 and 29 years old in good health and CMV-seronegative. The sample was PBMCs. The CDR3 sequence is CASSFGLGTQYF. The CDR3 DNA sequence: TGTGCCAGCAGCTTCGGACTAGGTACGCAGTATTTT.